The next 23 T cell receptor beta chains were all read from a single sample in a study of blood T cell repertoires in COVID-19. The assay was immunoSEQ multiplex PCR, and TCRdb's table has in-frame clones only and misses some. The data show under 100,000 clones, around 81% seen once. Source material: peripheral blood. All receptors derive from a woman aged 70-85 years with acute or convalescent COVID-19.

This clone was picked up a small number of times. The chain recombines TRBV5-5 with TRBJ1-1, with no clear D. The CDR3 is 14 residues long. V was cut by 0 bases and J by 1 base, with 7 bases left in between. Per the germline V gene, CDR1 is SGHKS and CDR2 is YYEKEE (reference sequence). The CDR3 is CASSLASGNTEAFF. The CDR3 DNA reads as TGTGCCAGCAGCTTGGCCTCGGGGAACACTGAAGCTTTCTTT. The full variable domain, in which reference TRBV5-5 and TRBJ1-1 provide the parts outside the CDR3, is DAGVTQSPTHLIKTRGQQVTLRCSPISGHKSVSWYQQVLGQGPQFIFQYYEKEERGRGNFPDRFSARQFPNYSSELNVNALLLGDSALYLCASSLASGNTEAFFGQGTRLTVV.

The CDR3 region has the DNA TGTGCCAGCGTTCGACCGGGACAGGGGGTGGGGGAGCAGTACTTC. Protein: CASVRPGQGVGEQYF. The rearrangement links TRBV6-5 to TRBJ2-7; the match to TRBD1 covers 11 bases. Germline V lookup: CDR1 MNHEY, CDR2 SVGAGI. This CDR3 spans 15 amino acids. The V gene end was trimmed by 8 bases and the J gene end by 7 bases; junction bases not matched to a gene: 13.

The CDR3 nucleotides are TGTGCCAGCAGCGTAAGGCAGGGGAATGAAAAACTGTTTTTT. It specifies CASSVRQGNEKLFF. The chain couples TRBV9 to TRBJ1-4; D possibly corresponds to TRBD1 (6 bases). The CDR3 has 14 amino acids. Germline V gene sequence: CDR1 SGDLS, CDR2 YYNGEE. Trimming took 1 base from V and 5 from J, leaving 9 bases between them. The variable domain in full, completed from reference TRBV9 and TRBJ1-4, reads DSGVTQTPKHLITATGQRVTLRCSPRSGDLSVYWYQQSLDQGLQFLIQYYNGEERAKGNILERFSAQQFPDLHSELNLSSLELGDSALYFCASSVRQGNEKLFFGSGTQLSVL.

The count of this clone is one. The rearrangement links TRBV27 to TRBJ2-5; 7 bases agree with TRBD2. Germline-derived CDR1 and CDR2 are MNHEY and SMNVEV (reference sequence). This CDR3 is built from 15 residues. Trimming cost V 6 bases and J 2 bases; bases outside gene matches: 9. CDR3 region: CASRSGGLIQETQYF. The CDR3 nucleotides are TGTGCCAGCAGGTCGGGGGGACTTATTCAAGAGACCCAGTACTTC.

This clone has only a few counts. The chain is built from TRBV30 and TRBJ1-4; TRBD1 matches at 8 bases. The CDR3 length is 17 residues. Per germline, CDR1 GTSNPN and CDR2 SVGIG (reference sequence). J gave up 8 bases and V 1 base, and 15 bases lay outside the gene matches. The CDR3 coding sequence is TGTGCCTGGAGTGATTTAGTCGGACAGGGATCGTGGGAAAAACTGTTTTTT. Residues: CAWSDLVGQGSWEKLFF.

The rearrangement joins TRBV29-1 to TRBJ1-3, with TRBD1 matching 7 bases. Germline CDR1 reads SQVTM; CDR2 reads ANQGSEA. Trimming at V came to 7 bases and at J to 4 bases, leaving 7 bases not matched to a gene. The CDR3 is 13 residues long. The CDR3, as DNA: TGCAGCGCCCGGAGGGGGCTGGGAAACACCATATATTTT. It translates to CSARRGLGNTIYF.

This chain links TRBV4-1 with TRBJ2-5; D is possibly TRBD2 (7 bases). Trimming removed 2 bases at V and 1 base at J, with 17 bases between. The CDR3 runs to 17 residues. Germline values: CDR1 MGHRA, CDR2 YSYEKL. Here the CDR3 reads CASSQSGGAGFQETQYF. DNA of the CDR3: TGCGCCAGCAGCCAATCTGGGGGGGCTGGTTTCCAAGAGACCCAGTACTTC.

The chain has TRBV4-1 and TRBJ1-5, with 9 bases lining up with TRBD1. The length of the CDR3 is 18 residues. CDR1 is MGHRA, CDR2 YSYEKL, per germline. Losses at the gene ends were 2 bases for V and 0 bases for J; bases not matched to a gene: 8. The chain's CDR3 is CASSQKLGQGNSNQPQHF. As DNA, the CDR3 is TGCGCCAGCAGCCAAAAGCTCGGACAGGGGAATAGCAATCAGCCCCAGCATTTT.

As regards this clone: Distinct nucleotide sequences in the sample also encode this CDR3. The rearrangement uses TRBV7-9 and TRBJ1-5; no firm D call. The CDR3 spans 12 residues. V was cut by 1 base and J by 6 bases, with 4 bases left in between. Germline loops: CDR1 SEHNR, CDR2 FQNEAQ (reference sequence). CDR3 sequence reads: CASSLDSQPQHF. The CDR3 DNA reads TGTGCCAGCAGCTTAGACAGTCAGCCCCAGCATTTT.

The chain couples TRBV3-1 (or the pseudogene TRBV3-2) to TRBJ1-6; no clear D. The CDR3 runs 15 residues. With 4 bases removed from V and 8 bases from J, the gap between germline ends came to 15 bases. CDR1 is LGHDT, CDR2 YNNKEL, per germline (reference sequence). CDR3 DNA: TGTGCCAGCAGCCTTACCGGTAGAGCGGATTCACCCCTCCACTTT. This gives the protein CASSLTGRADSPLHF.

The CDR3 spells CASRTANTIYF. CDR3 DNA: TGTGCCAGCAGGACAGCAAACACCATATATTTT. This chain uses TRBV12-3 or TRBV12-4 with TRBJ1-3; D perhaps matches TRBD1 (5 bases). The CDR3 contains 11 residues. Trimming pared 6 bases from V and 6 bases from J, leaving 6 bases between.

In DNA form, the CDR3 reads TGCGCCAGCAGTACTGACAGGAACACTGAAGCTTTCTTT. Amino acid sequence: CASSTDRNTEAFF. The chain is built from TRBV10-1 and TRBJ1-1; tentative D call: TRBD1 (5 bases). The CDR3 is made up of 13 amino acids. CDR1 WNHNN and CDR2 SYGVQD come from the germline V gene (reference sequence). Trimming cost V 5 bases and J 1 base, with 8 bases left between them.

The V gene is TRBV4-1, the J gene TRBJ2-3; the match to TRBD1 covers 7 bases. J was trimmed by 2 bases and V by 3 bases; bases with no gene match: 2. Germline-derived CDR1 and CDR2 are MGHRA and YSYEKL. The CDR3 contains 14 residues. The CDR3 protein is CASSQDRTTDTQYF. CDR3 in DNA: TGCGCCAGCAGCCAGGACAGGACCACAGATACGCAGTATTTT.

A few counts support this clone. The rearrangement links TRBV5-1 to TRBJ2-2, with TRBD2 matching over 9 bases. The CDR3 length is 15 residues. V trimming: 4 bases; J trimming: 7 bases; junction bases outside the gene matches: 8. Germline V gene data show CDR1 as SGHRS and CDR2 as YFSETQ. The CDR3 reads CASSGGGAGGGELFF. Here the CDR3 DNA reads TGCGCCAGCAGCGGCGGGGGGGCCGGTGGCGGGGAGCTGTTTTTT.

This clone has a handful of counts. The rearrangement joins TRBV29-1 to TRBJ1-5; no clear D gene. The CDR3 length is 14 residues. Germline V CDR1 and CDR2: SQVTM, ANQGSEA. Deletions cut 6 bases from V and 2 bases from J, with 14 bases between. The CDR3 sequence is CSVAEEVGNQPQHF. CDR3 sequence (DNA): TGCAGCGTAGCCGAGGAGGTCGGCAATCAGCCCCAGCATTTT.

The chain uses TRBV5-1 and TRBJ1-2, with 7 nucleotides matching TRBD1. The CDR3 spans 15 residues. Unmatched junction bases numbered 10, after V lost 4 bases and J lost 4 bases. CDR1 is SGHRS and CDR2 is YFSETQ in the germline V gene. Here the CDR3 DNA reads TGCGCCAGCAGCACCGCAGGAGAGGGGGCCTATGGCTACACCTTC. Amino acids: CASSTAGEGAYGYTF.

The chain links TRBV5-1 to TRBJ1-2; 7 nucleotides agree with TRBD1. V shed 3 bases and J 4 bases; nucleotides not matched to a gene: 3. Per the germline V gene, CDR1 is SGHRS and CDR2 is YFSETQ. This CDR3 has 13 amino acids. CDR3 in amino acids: CASSWGQTYGYTF. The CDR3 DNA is TGCGCCAGCAGCTGGGGACAGACCTATGGCTACACCTTC.

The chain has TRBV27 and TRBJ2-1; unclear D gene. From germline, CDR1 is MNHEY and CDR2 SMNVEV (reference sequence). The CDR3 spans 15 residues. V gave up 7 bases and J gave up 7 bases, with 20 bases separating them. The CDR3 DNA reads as TGTGCCAGCACCCGCCGCAGCCAGGCGAAAAATGAGCAGTTCTTC. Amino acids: CASTRRSQAKNEQFF.

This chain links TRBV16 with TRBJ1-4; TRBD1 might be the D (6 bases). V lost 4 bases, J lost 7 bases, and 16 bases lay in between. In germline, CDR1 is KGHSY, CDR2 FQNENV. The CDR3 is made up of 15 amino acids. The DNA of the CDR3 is TGTGCCAGCAGCCGGCTAGGGGGAACGAGTGAAAAACTGTTTTTT. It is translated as CASSRLGGTSEKLFF.

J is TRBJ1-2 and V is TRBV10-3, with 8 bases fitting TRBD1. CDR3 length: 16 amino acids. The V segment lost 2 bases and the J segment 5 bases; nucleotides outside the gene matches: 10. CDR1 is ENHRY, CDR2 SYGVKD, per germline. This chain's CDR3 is CAISEGQGRMEYGYTF. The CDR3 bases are TGTGCCATCAGTGAGGGACAGGGTAGGATGGAGTATGGCTACACCTTC.

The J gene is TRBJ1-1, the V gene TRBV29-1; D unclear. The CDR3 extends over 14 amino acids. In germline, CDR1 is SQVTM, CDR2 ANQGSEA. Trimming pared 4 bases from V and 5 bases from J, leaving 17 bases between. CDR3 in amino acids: CSVGVSGEGTEAFF. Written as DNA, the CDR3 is TGCAGCGTTGGGGTAAGCGGGGAGGGAACTGAAGCTTTCTTT.

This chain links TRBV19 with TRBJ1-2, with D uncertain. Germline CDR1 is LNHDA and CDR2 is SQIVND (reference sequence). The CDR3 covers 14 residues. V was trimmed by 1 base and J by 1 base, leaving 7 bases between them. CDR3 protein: CASSIGGSNYGYTF. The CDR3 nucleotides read TGTGCCAGTAGTATAGGAGGGAGTAACTATGGCTACACCTTC. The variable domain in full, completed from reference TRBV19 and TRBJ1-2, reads DGGITQSPKYLFRKEGQNVTLSCEQNLNHDAMYWYRQDPGQGLRLIYYSQIVNDFQKGDIAEGYSVSREKKESFPLTVTSAQKNPTAFYLCASSIGGSNYGYTFGSGTRLTVV.

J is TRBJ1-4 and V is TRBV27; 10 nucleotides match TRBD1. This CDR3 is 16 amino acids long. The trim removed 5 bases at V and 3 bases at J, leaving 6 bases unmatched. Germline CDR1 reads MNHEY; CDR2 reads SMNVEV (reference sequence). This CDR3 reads CASSDRGRGANEKLFF. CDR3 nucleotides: TGTGCCAGCAGTGACAGGGGGCGAGGGGCTAATGAAAAACTGTTTTTT.